One TCR beta chain is described in this entry. Its antigen specificity is not known. Base qualities are not recorded, but no much larger clone differs from it by a single base. The CDR3 spans 15 residues, from the cysteine through the phenylalanine. Only the CDR3 region is kept as DNA, spanning 45 bases read in frame from base 1. The germline V gene (reference sequence) yields SEHNR for CDR1 and FQNEAQ for CDR2. Relative to germline, V is missing 4 bases and J is missing 7 bases, with 4 bases of the junction outside any gene match. The cohort was made up of under 800 healthy bone marrow donors. At the time of sampling, every cohort member was nominally healthy, though immune exposures that went unrecorded were likely present. The donor tested CMV seronegative, placing the donor among the 350 or so seronegative members of the cohort. A peripheral blood sample was provided by each donor, and peripheral blood mononuclear cells were used for TCR beta sequencing. The Qiagen DNeasy Blood Extraction Kit was used to extract genomic DNA from the blood cell samples.

This specimen comes from a study of cytomegalovirus exposure and HLA in healthy donors (dated 2017 in TCRdb). About the full investigation: An earlier analysis of approximately 550 of the donors reported 250 to 300 Gb of sequence data and 117 million unique TCR beta sequences from about 200 million T cells. Of the approximately 370 genotyped donors, 75% to 85% were placed in the genetic ancestry cluster associated with self-reported Caucasian donors. To decide whether each TCR beta V gene segment behaved as functional or pseudogenic, an earlier analysis of over 500 of the donors relied on high-throughput TCR beta sequencing. High-throughput TCR immunosequencing, statistical association of individual TCRs with disease status, and machine learning were combined to predict cytomegalovirus infection status. Roughly 300 gigabases of sequencing data and approximately 85 million unique TCR sequences were included in an early release covering roughly 600 HLA-typed donors. Every repertoire in the discovery cohort had been generated on one and the same sequencing platform. Roughly 5 DR-DQ haplotypes were handled as single units for association and clustering because linkage in the cohort was strong. A later analysis re-examined previously published TCR beta repertoires from more than 650 donors and added high-resolution HLA genotyping to investigate patterns of TCR occurrence. In the later analysis, no new phenotypic data were used to find candidate immune exposures; instead, reliance was placed on TCR beta sequences and their occurrence across donors. The study used immunosequencing to profile the T cell repertoires of several hundred subjects and linked those repertoires to cytomegalovirus serostatus. A separate validation cohort of 100 to 150 different subjects was used in addition to the approximately 610-subject first cohort. A later genetic analysis took genome-wide SNP genotypes for 398 of the 666 donors and used that subset as a discovery cohort. Donor age, sex, ethnicity and CMV serostatus were compiled together with the repertoire data. Class I and class II HLA loci were covered by the typing at four-digit resolution. Among around 400 genotyped donors of the cohort, an average of around 220,000 unique TCR beta nucleotide sequences was sequenced per donor, of which 15% to 20% were non-productive. Typing coverage varied by locus: roughly 620-630 donors for A, B, C, DRB1 and DQB1; around 560 for DQA1; 600 to 610 for DPA1; around 490 for DPB1. The study aimed to test whether cataloging public T cell receptors could reveal signatures of past pathogen exposure. Overall study results and their limits: Over 15 rarely observed V segments, including chromosome 9 orphons, were excluded from the earlier analysis of about 500 of the donors because counts were too low. The presence/absence analyses assumed that sequencing depth was roughly uniform across donors, and that assumption may not be true. Because the 87-base-pair reads could not distinguish some IMGT-functional V segments, including TRBV6-2 and TRBV6-3, those segments were excluded. In an earlier analysis of over 550 of the donors, most TCR beta V segments were observed in productive rearrangements about 87% or about 30% of the time, broadly matching IMGT annotations. When HLA alleles, especially DR and DQ, strongly co-occurred, attributing TCR associations to individual alleles was difficult. Linkage disequilibrium might explain the correlated functional status among segregating V segments, but an unknown experimental factor could not be ruled out. In this cohort, only TCR beta chains were sequenced, and detectable features were limited by the absence of alpha or paired-chain data. A few of the identified cytomegalovirus-associated TCR beta chains were confirmed in vitro to be specific for cytomegalovirus antigens. A further reported finding was that TCR beta sequences accurately predicted the HLA-A and HLA-B alleles for most subjects in the first cohort. Most TCR sequences were seen in very few donors, while some public TCRs were found in many individuals. A cluster of highly shared sequence variants was judged likely to represent a technical artifact of the sequencing pipeline. Several of the top co-occurrence clusters appeared to be linked to parvovirus B19, influenza, CMV and Epstein-Barr virus, according to a later analysis. The classifier was reported to diagnose cytomegalovirus status with high specificity and sensitivity in both the original and validation cohorts. A later analysis found that TCR association rates varied across HLA loci, with DRB1 alleles showing the most associated TCRs and HLA-C alleles the fewest. A later genetic analysis associated a missense DCLRE1C variant with V-gene and J-gene trimming of TCR beta chains, and an independent cohort replicated the association. Compared with the approximately 670-donor mean, donors in an Asian-associated ancestry cluster had fewer N-insertions in productive TCRs, according to a later genetic analysis. A later analysis found that most CMV-associated TCR beta chains appeared HLA-restricted, with HLA associations seemingly driven largely by CMV exposure. The study listed 150 to 200 TCR beta chains as associated with cytomegalovirus. Because HLA typing was missing for some donors at each locus, association tests included only the typed subset. In a later analysis, HLA-associated TCR beta chains showed more clonal expansion and lower generation probabilities than non-associated chains that were equally common. In a later analysis, about 16,000 TCR beta sequences were associated with specific HLA alleles at a false discovery rate of 0.05. The authors suggested that the approach could potentially be extended to other disease states and immunological phenotypes. The only immune exposure information available for the cohort was CMV serostatus.

Libraries came from the immunoSEQ multiplex PCR assay. The multiplex PCR relied on a mix of 60 forward primers for TCR Vbeta segments and 13 reverse primers for TCR Jbeta segments. Amplification of the CDR3 region of rearranged TCR beta genes was performed with a multiplex PCR assay on genomic DNA. The amplified TCR beta libraries were sequenced on the Illumina HiSeq System as 87-base-pair reads. Regarding the original processing steps: A later analysis counted approximately 74 million unique TCR beta chains across the 650 to 800 repertoires, and around 9.9 million of these chains were shared by at least two donors. A nearest-neighbor algorithm error-corrected the raw reads and collapsed the reads into unique sequences, merging closely related sequences to remove PCR and sequencing errors. V, D and J gene segments were assigned by aligning CDR3 sequences to IMGT reference sequences. For a sequence to be retained, a match of at least six nucleotides was required to both a V gene segment and a J gene segment. A rearrangement was called productive if the CDR3 had no stop codons and remained in frame with V and J, and every other rearrangement was called non-productive. Following IMGT convention, CDR3 was defined as the stretch from the second conserved V-encoded cysteine up to the conserved J-encoded phenylalanine. The earlier analysis of about 610 of the donors excluded sequences that lacked an unambiguous match to a single V gene segment. In an earlier analysis of around 600 of the donors, V segments were called functional above 56.7% productive rearrangements and were called segregating when the between-donor standard deviation exceeded 5%. To diagnose cytomegalovirus status from the catalog of TCR beta chain sequences, a statistical classification framework was built. In a later analysis, V and J genes were assigned by comparing TCR nucleotide sequences against IMGT/GENE-DB human TR gene sequences. In a later analysis, CDR3 sequences and most-parsimonious VDJ recombination scenarios were assigned using the TCRdist pipeline. A later analysis defined each TCR beta chain by its CDR3 amino acid sequence plus V-gene family, and excluded reads lacking a unique V-gene family. As a way to deal with suspected cross-contamination and a sequencing artifact, a later analysis dropped hundreds of nucleotide sequences that were highly shared and had low generation probability. For each public chain, a later analysis derived a clonal expansion index from normalized ranks of inferred template counts within each repertoire. Generation probabilities in a later analysis came from a VDJ recombination model fitted to out-of-frame rearrangements, and those results were checked against IGoR. In a later analysis, hypergeometric tests were used to score TCR-TCR, TCR-HLA and TCR-CMV co-occurrence, with a repertoire-size bias correction applied to TCR pairs. In a later analysis, false discovery rates were estimated by permuting HLA or CMV assignments 20 times. In a later analysis, co-occurring TCRs were grouped using DBSCAN, with TCRdist sequence similarity added in when clustering inside HLA-allele-positive subsets. Repertoires with fewer than 30,000 or more than 120,000 public chains were left out of co-occurrence clustering, as were about 5 repertoires with anomalous nucleotide sharing. This is the immuneACCESS table as TCRdb keeps it, with only in-frame sequences that have V and J called. A part of the clones is gone; compared with another copy, unresolved V genes explain less than half, and the rest is unexplained. V and J calls and clone size are given by that table; D and trimming were obtained from the DNA. This sample gives 150,000 to 250,000 clones in total; approximately 85% of them show up just once. Less than 2.5% of the sample goes to the ten largest clones.

The clonotype comes from a woman between 50 and 59 years old in good health and CMV-seronegative. Sample: PBMCs. The rearrangement combines TRBV7-9 with TRBJ2-3; 14 nucleotides in the junction match TRBD2. The nucleotides are TGTGCCAGCAGCTATGGGACTAGCGGGAGAAATACGCAGTATTTT. The resulting protein is CASSYGTSGRNTQYF.